This T cell receptor (beta chain) was sequenced during a study of shared clonotypes between healthy human individuals. V lost 5 bases, J lost 2 bases, and 10 bases lay in between. The CDR3 is 13 amino acids. Germline lookup yields CDR1 MNHEY and CDR2 SVGAGI. Healthy HIV-negative adults with no recent acute infections or vaccinations were recruited as donors. This clone occurred a few times. Each cell subset's genomic DNA was divided evenly among several immunoSEQ plates. Sequencing used immunoSEQ multiplex PCR; TCRdb keeps in-frame clones, though not all of them. This repertoire shows more than 400,000 clones, 81% found once; its top ten account for roughly 12%.

The receptor was derived from a woman aged 40-49 years in good health. Some clones in this sample may be carry-over from other donors' samples. The sequencing sample was made of PBMCs. The chain has TRBV6-5 and TRBJ2-7; tentative D call: TRBD2 (6 bases). CDR3 sequence reads: CASSPSEAYEQYF. CDR3 in DNA: TGTGCCAGCAGTCCTAGCGAGGCCTACGAGCAGTACTTC.